This T cell receptor (beta chain) is drawn from a study of radiotherapy plus CTLA-4 blockade in lung cancer. On the study more broadly: Overall, approximately 19% of patients showed an objective response, while over 30% attained disease control. Broader study findings: An expansion of tumor-derived TCR clones occurred in blood after radiotherapy plus ipilimumab.

Receiving focal radiation plus CTLA-4 blockade with ipilimumab were patients who had chemo-refractory metastatic non-small-cell lung cancer. Regarding this clone: What it binds is unknown.

Profiling relied on immunoSEQ multiplex PCR, and the TCRdb table lists in-frame clones only, not all of them. This table holds some 100,000 clones, over 75% found once. The TCR was taken from a human donor with non-small cell lung cancer that progressed on radiotherapy plus ipilimumab. This specimen consisted of peripheral blood, obtained from a patient treated with radiotherapy plus ipilimumab.

CDR3 protein: CASSLVQSYGYTF. CDR3 nucleotide sequence: TGTGCCAGCAGCTTAGTACAGAGCTATGGCTACACCTTC. The V call is TRBV7-9, the J call TRBJ1-2; D gene unclear. Looked up from germline, CDR1 is SEHNR and CDR2 is FQNEAQ (reference sequence). V was clipped by 1 base and J by 4 bases, with 7 bases between them. The CDR3 contains 13 residues.